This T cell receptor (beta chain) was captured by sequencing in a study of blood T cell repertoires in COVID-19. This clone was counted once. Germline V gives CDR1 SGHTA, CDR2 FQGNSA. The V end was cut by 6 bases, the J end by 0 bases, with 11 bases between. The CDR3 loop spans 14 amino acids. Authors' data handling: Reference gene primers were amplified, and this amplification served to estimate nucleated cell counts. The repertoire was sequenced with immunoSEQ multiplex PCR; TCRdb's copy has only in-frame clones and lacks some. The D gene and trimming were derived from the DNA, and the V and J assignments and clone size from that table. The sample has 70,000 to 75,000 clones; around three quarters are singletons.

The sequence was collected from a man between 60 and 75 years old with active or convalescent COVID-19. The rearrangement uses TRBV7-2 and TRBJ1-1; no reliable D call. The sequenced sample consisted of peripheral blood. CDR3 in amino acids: CASRQFGLNTEAFF. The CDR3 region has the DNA TGTGCCAGCAGGCAGTTTGGCTTGAACACTGAAGCTTTCTTT.